This T cell receptor beta chain was sequenced during a study of shared clonotypes between healthy human individuals. Trimming shortened V by 2 bases and J by 5 bases, and 13 bases separated the two germline ends. The CDR3 has 14 amino acids. Per the germline V gene, CDR1 is SGHTA and CDR2 is FQGNSA. Libraries were prepared by immunoSEQ multiplex PCR; TCRdb keeps only in-frame clonotypes and omits some of them. The sample includes roughly 1,500,000 clones, about 98.5% of them seen just once. This receptor was identified in a man in his thirties or forties in good health. The chain recombines TRBV7-2 with TRBJ2-7, with a weak D call TRBD1 (6 bases). The sample comprised naive CD4+ T cells sorted from blood. Described subset: CD45RA+ positively selected. CDR3 amino acids: CASSLRPTGHEQYF. In DNA form, the CDR3 reads TGTGCCAGCAGCTTAAGGCCGACAGGCCACGAGCAGTACTTC.